The 10 T cell receptor beta chains given below trace back to one sample, sequenced in a study of T cell responses to AZD1222 COVID-19 vaccine. Using immunoSEQ multiplex PCR, the repertoire was profiled, and TCRdb retains in-frame clones only, with some absent. There are roughly 80,000 clones in the sample; 88% occur only once, and around 5.1% lies in the top ten. The input for sequencing was peripheral blood, taken on day 0 of MenACWY control vaccination. Source of these receptors: an adult in good health.

In the case of this clone: At the DNA level, this CDR3 is encoded by other sequences in the same sample as well. The V gene is TRBV10-3, the J gene TRBJ1-1; D unresolved. The CDR3 has 14 residues. CDR1 and CDR2 from the germline V gene are ENHRY and SYGVKD. Trimming cost V 2 bases and J 1 base, with 8 bases left between them. The CDR3 bases are TGTGCCATCAGTGAGGGGGTGGGGAACACTGAAGCTTTCTTT. Protein: CAISEGVGNTEAFF.

The V and J genes are TRBV18 and TRBJ2-7; TRBD1 aligns across 7 bases. Looked up from germline, CDR1 is KGHSH and CDR2 is LQKENI. This CDR3 is built from 14 residues. The V gene end was trimmed by 2 bases and the J gene end by 4 bases; junction bases not matched to a gene: 5. CDR3 region: CASSPETGLYEQYF. DNA of the CDR3: TGTGCCAGCTCACCAGAGACAGGGCTTTACGAGCAGTACTTC.

This clone was observed once. V is TRBV18 and J is TRBJ1-6, with D possibly being TRBD1 (6 bases). V was pared by 6 bases and J by 5 bases, with 14 bases between. CDR3 length: 15 residues. The germline V gene has CDR1 KGHSH and CDR2 LQKENI. The chain's CDR3 is CASSRGTPDNSPLHF. In nucleotides, the CDR3 is TGTGCCAGCTCCCGTGGGACACCGGATAATTCACCCCTCCACTTT.

J is TRBJ2-5 and V is TRBV14; 11 bases map to TRBD2. CDR1 is SGHDN and CDR2 is FVKESK in the germline V gene. V shed 2 bases and J 7 bases; nucleotides not matched to a gene: 9. The CDR3 has 16 residues. This chain's CDR3 is CASSQLAGGPGRTQYF. CDR3 DNA: TGTGCCAGCAGCCAACTAGCGGGGGGCCCGGGTAGGACCCAGTACTTC.

The chain has TRBV2 and TRBJ2-1; perhaps D is TRBD1 or TRBD2 (5 bases each). The length of the CDR3 is 14 residues. The ends were cut back, 1 base at V and 7 bases at J, with 11 bases in the middle. CDR1 is SNHLY and CDR2 is FYNNEI in the germline V gene. As DNA, the CDR3 is TGTGCCAGCAGTGAAGAGGGTTGGGGGAATGAGCAGTTCTTC. Its protein is CASSEEGWGNEQFF.

This clone was counted once. The V and J genes are TRBV18 and TRBJ1-5, with D uncertain. Germline V gives CDR1 KGHSH, CDR2 LQKENI. This CDR3 has 15 amino acids. V lost 2 bases and J 3 bases, leaving 11 bases between the germline ends. Here the CDR3 reads CASSPEVGNNQPQHF. The CDR3 DNA sequence: TGTGCCAGCTCACCAGAAGTTGGAAACAATCAGCCCCAGCATTTT.

The chain has TRBV6-5 and TRBJ1-3; D remains ambiguous. CDR1 is MNHEY and CDR2 is SVGAGI in the germline V gene. V was cut by 0 bases and J by 3 bases, with 9 bases left in between. CDR3 size: 15 residues. The CDR3 nucleotides are TGTGCCAGCAGTTACTCTGGGCAAGGTGGAAACACCATATATTTT. Protein product: CASSYSGQGGNTIYF.

The rearrangement joins TRBV4-3 to TRBJ2-7, with 9 bases fitting TRBD2. Germline values: CDR1 LGHNA, CDR2 YSLEER. J lost 2 bases, V lost 0 bases, and 2 bases had no gene match. The CDR3 is 15 amino acids. CDR3 sequence: CASSQDPSGAYEQYF. The DNA of the CDR3 is TGCGCCAGCAGCCAAGATCCTAGCGGGGCCTACGAGCAGTACTTC.

A single count supports this clone. The chain joins TRBV3-1 (or the pseudogene TRBV3-2) to TRBJ1-2, with no clear D. The CDR3 loop spans 13 amino acids. Germline CDR1 is LGHDT and CDR2 is YNNKEL (reference sequence). V lost 1 base and J 4 bases, leaving 7 bases between the germline ends. This CDR3 reads CASSQGRIYGYTF. The CDR3 DNA reads TGTGCCAGCAGCCAAGGTAGGATCTATGGCTACACCTTC.

The CDR3 protein is CATSRDKNTGELFF. The CDR3 nucleotides read TGTGCCACCAGCAGAGACAAAAACACCGGGGAGCTGTTTTTT. This chain links TRBV15 with TRBJ2-2; D unresolved. The CDR3 is 14 residues long. CDR1 is LNHNV, CDR2 YYDKDF, per germline (reference sequence). Trimming removed 0 bases at V and 2 bases at J, with 4 bases between.